This is a list of T cell receptor beta chains from one sample in a study of CD8 T cells in ankylosing spondylitis. TCRdb redid the calling of the 5' RACE reads with MiXCR, one entry per CDR3 protein. The sample contains about 540,000 distinct CDR3 sequences, roughly 13% of which appear only once. The material sequenced was blood, either unsorted or a sorted T cell fraction (not recorded which). The receptors were gathered from a male donor with ankylosing spondylitis. Each CDR3 is given with its conserved first and last residue. D genes are given only for firm matches. The listing skips clone size in some rows; elsewhere it reads once, few, many or a size class.

size	D	V	J	CDR3	DNA
few	TRBD1	TRBV20-1	TRBJ1-5	CSAQQGQQPQHF	TGCAGTGCCCAACAGGGGCAACAGCCCCAGCATTTT
.	.	TRBV20-1	TRBJ1-5	CSARGAKNSNQPQHF	TGCAGTGCACGGGGGGCGAAGAATAGCAATCAGCCCCAGCATTTT
many	TRBD1	TRBV24-1	TRBJ1-4	CATSVQGAFGEKLFF	TGTGCCACCAGCGTACAGGGGGCGTTCGGTGAAAAACTGTTTTTT
few	.	TRBV10-1	TRBJ2-1	CASSPILGLNEQFF	TGCGCCAGCAGCCCCATACTAGGTCTCAATGAGCAGTTCTTC
many	.	TRBV7-2	TRBJ2-1	CASSLQTGNEQFF	TGTGCCAGCAGCCTGCAGACCGGGAATGAGCAGTTCTTC
few	TRBD1	TRBV6-1	TRBJ1-6	CASSAYLFRQGSSYNSPLHF	TGTGCCAGCAGTGCTTACCTTTTTCGACAGGGAAGCTCCTATAATTCACCCCTCCACTTT
few	.	TRBV24-1	TRBJ2-7	CATSDHRRGSYEQYF	TGTGCCACCAGTGATCACCGGAGGGGGTCCTACGAGCAGTACTTC
few	TRBD2	TRBV12-3/TRBV12-4	TRBJ2-4	CASNIAGGGNIQYF	TGTGCCAGCAATATAGCGGGAGGTGGAAACATTCAGTACTTC
.	.	TRBV5-1	TRBJ2-3	CASSGWGRPSTDTQYF	TGCGCCAGCAGCGGGTGGGGCAGACCTTCCACAGATACGCAGTATTTT
many	.	TRBV10-3	TRBJ2-2	CAISEGDGNTGELFF	TGTGCCATCAGTGAGGGAGATGGAAACACCGGGGAGCTGTTTTTT
few	TRBD2	TRBV7-2	TRBJ2-7	CASSQVSGRRGYEQYF	TGTGCCAGCAGCCAAGTTAGCGGGAGAAGGGGCTACGAGCAGTACTTC
few	TRBD2	TRBV10-3	TRBJ2-1	CAISDSREGPRNEQFF	TGTGCCATCAGTGACTCTCGGGAGGGCCCTCGGAATGAGCAGTTCTTC
.	TRBD1	TRBV12-3/TRBV12-4	TRBJ1-5	CASSLGLPGQVNQHF	TGTGCCAGCAGTTTAGGTTTGCCGGGACAGGTTAACCAGCATTTT
few	TRBD1	TRBV27	TRBJ1-1	CASSLFPGQKNTEAFF	TGTGCCAGCAGTTTGTTCCCGGGACAGAAGAACACTGAAGCTTTCTTT
many	TRBD2	TRBV4-1	TRBJ2-1	CASSQVAWKSGRGLSYNEQFF	TGCGCCAGCAGCCAAGTGGCGTGGAAAAGCGGGAGAGGCCTCTCCTACAATGAGCAGTTCTTC
few	TRBD1	TRBV7-8	TRBJ1-4	CASSLATGGSDEKLFF	TGTGCCAGCAGCTTAGCAACAGGGGGCTCAGATGAAAAACTGTTTTTT
few	.	TRBV18	TRBJ2-1	CASSPASREQFF	TGTGCCAGCTCCCCGGCTTCACGTGAGCAGTTCTTC
.	.	TRBV20-1	TRBJ1-1	CSARVMAPTEAFF	TGCAGTGCTAGAGTAATGGCGCCCACTGAAGCTTTCTTT
.	TRBD2	TRBV5-6	TRBJ2-2	CASTSGRAGELFF	TGTGCCAGCACCAGCGGGAGAGCCGGGGAGCTGTTTTTT
many	.	TRBV12-3/TRBV12-4	TRBJ2-5	CASSFKRQETQYF	TGTGCCAGCAGTTTCAAGCGGCAAGAGACCCAGTACTTC
.	.	TRBV5-1	TRBJ1-1	CASSLGQVDTEAFF	TGCGCCAGCAGCTTAGGCCAGGTGGACACTGAAGCTTTCTTT
many	TRBD1	TRBV5-1	TRBJ1-3	CASSLSGQGSGNTIYF	TGCGCCAGCAGCCTCAGCGGACAGGGGTCGGGAAACACCATATATTTT
many	.	TRBV20-1	TRBJ2-5	CSARARLGSSDTLETQYF	TGCAGTGCTAGAGCACGCCTGGGCTCTAGCGATACTCTGGAGACCCAGTACTTC